This entry features one T cell receptor (beta chain) sequence. This clonotype was counted only a few times. Which antigen it targets is not known. No base quality information exists; no much larger clone differs at one position. The record originates from a study of T-cell memory formation after mild COVID-19 (dated by TCRdb to the early 2020s). The study in broad terms: TCR sequence clusters from the two donors were found to be largely donor specific. Longitudinal TCRalpha and TCRbeta repertoire sequencing tracked T-cell clones expanding and contracting after mild COVID-19 in two donors. Two young, previously healthy adult volunteers, one female and one male, were included in the cohort.

Sequencing instrument: Illumina NovaSeq 6000. cDNA libraries for TCRalpha and TCRbeta were prepared by 5'RACE using constant-segment primers, with sample barcodes and unique molecular identifiers added. RNA was extracted from every sample with Trizol reagent. Amplification of the libraries took two PCR steps, and the second step added a second sample barcode plus Illumina TruSeq adapters. Libraries were sequenced on an Illumina NovaSeq with 2 x 150 bp paired-end reads. In the authors' own workflow: Demultiplexing of reads and collapsing into UMI-guided consensus sequences were performed with migec v1.2.7. Using mixcr v2.1.11, the UMI consensuses were aligned to TRA and TRB V and J templates and assembled into clonotypes. A clonotype was counted as expanded or contracted only if both edgeR and NoisET called the change significant, with noise models trained on biological replicates. For edgeR calls, the cutoffs were a false discovery rate-adjusted p below 0.01 and a log2 fold-change threshold of 1. As an exploratory analysis of dynamics, max-normalized trajectories of the 1000 most abundant clonotypes were examined by PCA with hierarchical clustering. The CD4 or CD8 phenotype of responding clones was assigned using the separately sequenced CD4+ and CD8+ repertoires. The public reads were reprocessed in TCRdb via fastp at Q25 and MiXCR, keeping in-frame beta chains. All rows with the same CDR3 protein become a single entry with the most common DNA and genes. The V and J calls here are based on TCRdb, not the publication. The sample table records fewer than 700,000 distinct CDR3 sequences; over 15% of these occur just once. Of the sample, about 11% is held by the ten largest clones.

Ficoll-Paque density gradient centrifugation was the method used to isolate PBMCs. Results the study describes overall, beyond this receptor: Balanced CD4/CD8 phenotypes were observed for clones contracting from day 15 to 85, whereas a bias towards CD4+ was observed for a second wave of clones expanding from day 15 to 37. Some responding clones were detected in pre-infection memory, which suggested that pre-existing cross-reactive memory T cells had joined the SARS-CoV-2 response. SARS-CoV-2 specificity of the second-wave clones peaking on day 37 was not confirmed. Contracting CD4+ clones were found mainly in CM and EM memory subsets, while CD8+ clones were enriched in EMRA. Only a couple of mild cases were covered by the study, and larger cohorts that include severe cases with pre-infection samples were considered necessary.

Specimen: PBMCs or a T cell subset sorted from them (not recorded which). The sequence was collected from an adult woman who had mild COVID-19 (a few samples of this study predate the infection). The sample titles of this study are shuffled in the database, so cell type and time point are left out; the donor was told from shared clones.

At the DNA level, the sequence is TGTGCCAGCAGCCAATCCAGGGCTAGCGGGAGTGTAGGCTACAATGAGCAGTTCTTC. Its coded protein is CASSQSRASGSVGYNEQFF. The sequence joins TRBV3-1 to TRBJ2-1; 10 bases in the junction line up with TRBD2. V loses 2 bases at its end and J loses 3 bases; junction bases beyond the gene matches: 13. Reading the germline V gene (reference sequence) gives CDR1 LGHDT and CDR2 YNNKEL. The CDR3 covers 19 residues, taking in both the cysteine and the phenylalanine. Only the CDR3 region is kept as DNA, spanning 57 bases read in frame from base 1.